The 8 T cell receptor beta chains in this list originate from one sample, sequenced in a study of beta chain features in type 1 diabetes. Expressed TCRB transcripts were sequenced after all isolated RNA was converted to cDNA. Some clones are missing from TCRdb's copy, which holds only in-frame ones; the method was immunoSEQ multiplex PCR. The repertoire holds 600,000 to 700,000 clones, around 12% seen once, with around 0.12% in the top ten. Findings and caveats of the study: Significant though moderate, a shortening of TCRB CDR3s appeared in all four CD4+ subsets of Type 1 diabetes patients.

Antigens of these TCRs are unknown. Sequenced input: naive CD4+ T cells from blood. These receptor sequences come from a man aged 30 to 39 with type 1 diabetes.

The gene calls are TRBV6-6 and TRBJ1-2, with TRBD1 matching 7 bases. Germline trimming cut 8 bases from V and 3 bases from J; bases unmatched to any gene: 6. Germline lookup yields CDR1 MNHNY and CDR2 SVGAGI (reference sequence). The CDR3 extends over 13 amino acids. The CDR3 reads CASQDRAYYGYTF. The CDR3 DNA reads TGTGCCAGCCAAGACAGGGCCTACTATGGCTACACCTTC.

This chain links TRBV5-1 with TRBJ2-1; a weak D match, TRBD2 (5 bases). Trimming removed 4 bases at V and 5 bases at J, with 10 bases between. Germline CDR1 is SGHRS and CDR2 is YFSETQ. CDR3 length equals 13 residues. The CDR3 is CASSRTEDNEQFF. The CDR3 DNA reads as TGCGCCAGCAGCCGGACGGAGGACAATGAGCAGTTCTTC.

The table lists this clone with a count of one. The chain couples TRBV18 to TRBJ2-7, with 8 bases that match TRBD2. The CDR3 is 15 amino acids. Germline CDR1 is KGHSH and CDR2 is LQKENI. V lost 2 bases and J lost 5; bases outside the gene matches: 8. CDR3 sequence reads: CASSPAGGILNEQYF. The CDR3 nucleotides read TGTGCCAGCTCACCAGCGGGGGGCATTCTAAACGAGCAGTACTTC.

The V call is TRBV19, the J call TRBJ1-5; maybe TRBD1 (5 bases). Trimming took off 5 bases at V and 11 bases at J, with 22 bases between the two ends. The germline CDR1 and CDR2 sequences are LNHDA and SQIVND (reference sequence). This CDR3 has 15 residues. DNA for the CDR3: TGTGCCAGTAGTCAGAGGGACTTTTCCCCATTTTCCCAGCATTTT. Residues: CASSQRDFSPFSQHF.

This sequence joins TRBV19 and TRBJ1-5, with 7 bases that match TRBD1. CDR1 and CDR2 from the germline V gene are LNHDA and SQIVND (reference sequence). The CDR3 length is 14 residues. The junction had 4 bases not matched to a gene; V was cut back by 4 bases and J by 4 bases. The CDR3 DNA is TGTGCCAGTAGTAACGCAGGGGGGAATCAGCCCCAGCATTTT. This codes for CASSNAGGNQPQHF.

This clone has only a few counts. V and J are TRBV30 and TRBJ1-3; a weak D match, TRBD1 (5 bases). The CDR3 length is 14 residues. Between the trimmed V and J ends, which lost 1 base and 4 bases, there was a span of 11 bases. Germline lookup yields CDR1 GTSNPN and CDR2 SVGIG (reference sequence). This chain's CDR3 is CAWSGSAGGNTIYF. The CDR3 bases are TGTGCCTGGAGTGGTTCGGCAGGGGGAAACACCATATATTTT.

The chain carries TRBV5-4 and TRBJ2-7, with D perhaps matching TRBD2 (5 bases). This CDR3 is built from 14 residues. The germline gives CDR1 SGHNT, CDR2 YYREEE (reference sequence). The germline V and J ends were trimmed by 4 bases and 0 bases, with 11 bases remaining between them. DNA for the CDR3: TGTGCCAGCAGCCCGTCTGGAGGCTCCTACGAGCAGTACTTC. This codes for CASSPSGGSYEQYF.

The rearrangement uses TRBV7-2 and TRBJ1-1; possibly TRBD1 for D (5 bases). The V end lost 5 bases, the J end lost 2 bases, and 12 bases lay between the germline ends. This CDR3 has 14 amino acids. Germline-derived CDR1 and CDR2 are SGHTA and FQGNSA. The CDR3 DNA follows: TGTGCCAGCAGCCCAGGACGGACAAACACTGAAGCTTTCTTT. Translated, it gives CASSPGRTNTEAFF.